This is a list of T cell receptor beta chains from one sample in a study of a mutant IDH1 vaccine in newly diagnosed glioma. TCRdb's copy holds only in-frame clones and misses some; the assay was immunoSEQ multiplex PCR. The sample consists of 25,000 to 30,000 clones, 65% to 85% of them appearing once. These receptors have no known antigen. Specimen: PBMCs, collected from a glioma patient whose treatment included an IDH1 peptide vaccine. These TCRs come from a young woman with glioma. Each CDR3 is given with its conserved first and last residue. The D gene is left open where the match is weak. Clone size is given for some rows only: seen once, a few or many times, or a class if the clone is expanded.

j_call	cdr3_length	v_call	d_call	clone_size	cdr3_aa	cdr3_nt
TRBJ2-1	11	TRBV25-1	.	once	CASREQGKQFF	TGTGCCAGCAGAGAACAGGGAAAGCAGTTCTTC
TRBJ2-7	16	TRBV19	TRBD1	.	CASSPTFTGGSNEQYF	TGTGCCAGTAGCCCAACTTTCACAGGGGGCAGCAACGAGCAGTACTTC
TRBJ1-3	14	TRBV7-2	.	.	CASSQGQGGNTIYF	TGTGCCAGCAGCCAGGGCCAGGGAGGAAACACCATATATTTT
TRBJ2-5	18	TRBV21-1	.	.	CASSKRSRGRRIVETQYF	TGTGCCAGCAGCAAAAGGTCCAGGGGGCGGAGGATAGTAGAGACCCAGTACTTC
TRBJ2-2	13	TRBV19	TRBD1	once	CASSPGQDSRLFF	TGTGCCAGTAGTCCGGGACAGGACTCGCGGCTGTTTTTT
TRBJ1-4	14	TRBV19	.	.	CASSPGATGEKLFF	TGTGCCAGTAGTCCAGGGGCTACGGGTGAAAAACTGTTTTTT
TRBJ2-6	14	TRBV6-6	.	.	CASSYGWGANVLTF	TGTGCCAGCAGTTACGGATGGGGGGCCAACGTCCTGACTTTC
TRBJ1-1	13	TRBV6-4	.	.	CASSPGPNTEAFF	TGTGCCAGCAGTCCAGGGCCGAACACTGAAGCTTTCTTT
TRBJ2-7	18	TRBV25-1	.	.	CASSFGGSAGPHSYEQYF	TGTGCCAGCAGTTTTGGAGGTTCAGCAGGGCCCCACTCCTACGAGCAGTACTTC
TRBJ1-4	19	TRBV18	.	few	CASSPRRRGLFATNEKLFF	TGTGCCAGCTCACCACGGAGGAGGGGCCTTTTTGCAACTAATGAAAAACTGTTTTTT
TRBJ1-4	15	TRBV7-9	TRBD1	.	CASSARGTGNEKLFF	TGTGCCAGCAGCGCCCGTGGGACAGGGAACGAAAAACTGTTTTTT
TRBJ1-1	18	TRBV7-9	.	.	CASSLIGFRDGVNTEAFF	TGTGCCAGCAGCTTAATCGGGTTCCGCGACGGTGTGAACACTGAAGCTTTCTTT
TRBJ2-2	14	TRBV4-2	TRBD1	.	CASSPQGATGELFF	TGTGCCAGCAGCCCCCAGGGGGCCACCGGGGAGCTGTTTTTT
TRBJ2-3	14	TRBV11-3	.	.	CASSLGGTTDTQYF	TGTGCCAGCAGCCTCGGGGGAACCACAGATACGCAGTATTTT
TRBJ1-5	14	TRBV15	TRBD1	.	CATSSGQGGQPQHF	TGTGCCACCAGCAGTGGACAGGGAGGACAGCCCCAGCATTTT
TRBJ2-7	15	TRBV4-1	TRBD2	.	CASSHAGLAGYEQYF	TGCGCCAGCAGCCACGCCGGACTAGCGGGTTACGAGCAGTACTTC
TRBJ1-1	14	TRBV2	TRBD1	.	CASSPFTGGIEAFF	TGTGCCAGCAGCCCCTTTACAGGGGGAATTGAAGCTTTCTTT
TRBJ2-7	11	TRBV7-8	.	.	CASSLDDEQYF	TGTGCCAGCAGCTTAGATGACGAGCAGTACTTC
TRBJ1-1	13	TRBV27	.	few	CASSFQGNTEAFF	TGTGCCAGCAGTTTCCAGGGGAACACTGAAGCTTTCTTT
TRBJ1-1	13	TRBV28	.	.	CASSFTWGIEAFF	TGTGCCAGCAGTTTCACGTGGGGGATCGAAGCTTTCTTT
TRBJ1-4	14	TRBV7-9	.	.	CASSSHEGDEKLFF	TGTGCCAGCAGCTCCCATGAGGGGGATGAAAAACTGTTTTTT
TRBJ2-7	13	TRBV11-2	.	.	CASSLTGPGKQYF	TGTGCCAGCAGCTTGACCGGCCCCGGGAAGCAGTACTTC
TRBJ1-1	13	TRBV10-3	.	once	CAIQGVGYSEAFF	TGTGCCATACAAGGGGTCGGTTATTCTGAAGCTTTCTTT
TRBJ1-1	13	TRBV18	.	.	CASSRAGNTEAFF	TGTGCCAGCTCACGGGCCGGGAACACTGAAGCTTTCTTT
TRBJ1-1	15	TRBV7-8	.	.	CASSLGSARGTEAFF	TGTGCCAGCAGCTTAGGCAGCGCGCGAGGCACTGAAGCTTTCTTT
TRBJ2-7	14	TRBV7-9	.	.	CASSLEGLFYEQYF	TGTGCCAGCAGCTTAGAAGGACTCTTCTACGAGCAGTACTTC
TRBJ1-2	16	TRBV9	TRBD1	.	CASSVKGQGGLEGYTF	TGTGCCAGCAGCGTGAAGGGACAGGGAGGATTAGAAGGCTACACCTTC
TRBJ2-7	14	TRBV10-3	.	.	CAISRNGGIYEQYF	TGTGCCATCAGCCGCAATGGGGGGATCTACGAGCAGTACTTC
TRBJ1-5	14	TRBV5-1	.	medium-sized	CASSLDVGAQPQHF	TGCGCCAGCAGCTTGGATGTTGGGGCCCAGCCCCAGCATTTT
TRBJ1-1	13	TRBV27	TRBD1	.	CASSRQGGTEAFF	TGTGCCAGCAGTCGACAGGGCGGCACTGAAGCTTTCTTT
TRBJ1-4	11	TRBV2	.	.	CASRKVEKLFF	TGTGCCAGCAGGAAGGTTGAAAAACTGTTTTTT
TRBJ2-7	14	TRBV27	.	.	CASSPQQGPYEQYF	TGTGCCAGCAGCCCCCAACAGGGCCCCTACGAGCAGTACTTC
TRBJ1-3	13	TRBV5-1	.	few	CASSQGLGNTIYF	TGCGCCAGCAGCCAGGGACTTGGAAACACCATATATTTT
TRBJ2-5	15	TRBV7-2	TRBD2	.	CASSSGLAGQETQYF	TGTGCCAGCAGCTCTGGACTAGCGGGACAAGAGACCCAGTACTTC
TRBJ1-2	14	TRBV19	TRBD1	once	CASTFNRGFRGYTF	TGTGCCAGTACGTTCAACAGGGGGTTTCGAGGCTACACCTTC
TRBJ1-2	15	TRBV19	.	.	CASSPGPGANYGYTF	TGTGCCAGTAGTCCCGGTCCCGGAGCTAACTATGGCTACACCTTC
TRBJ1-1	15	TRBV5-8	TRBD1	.	CASRSSDRGLSEAFF	TGTGCCAGCAGATCTTCGGACAGGGGGCTTTCTGAAGCTTTCTTT
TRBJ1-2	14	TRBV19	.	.	CASSMGQGRYGYTF	TGTGCCAGTAGTATGGGGCAGGGTAGATATGGCTACACCTTC
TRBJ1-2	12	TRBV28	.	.	CASSYRERGYTF	TGTGCCAGCAGTTACAGGGAACGCGGCTACACCTTC
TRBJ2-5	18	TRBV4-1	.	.	CASSPDDSGSLVRETQYF	TGCGCCAGCAGCCCCGACGACTCAGGTAGCCTGGTCCGTGAGACCCAGTACTTC
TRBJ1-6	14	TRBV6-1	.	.	CASMPLSLNSPLHF	TGTGCCAGCATGCCCCTCTCTCTTAATTCACCCCTCCACTTT
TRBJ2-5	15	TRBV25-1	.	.	CASSDLQGLQETQYF	TGTGCCAGCAGTGACCTACAGGGACTACAAGAGACCCAGTACTTC
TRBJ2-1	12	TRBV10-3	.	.	CAISWPKGEQFF	TGTGCCATCAGCTGGCCGAAAGGGGAGCAGTTCTTC
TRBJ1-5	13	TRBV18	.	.	CASSSGTKAAQHF	TGTGCCAGCTCATCCGGGACCAAAGCAGCCCAGCATTTT
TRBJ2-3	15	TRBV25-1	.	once	CASSRGDTYTDTQYF	TGTGCCAGCAGTAGAGGGGACACCTACACAGATACGCAGTATTTT
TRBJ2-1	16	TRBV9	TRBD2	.	CASSLLAGGPKDEQFF	TGTGCCAGCAGCCTCTTAGCGGGGGGGCCGAAAGATGAGCAGTTCTTC
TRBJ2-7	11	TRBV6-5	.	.	CASSYGGEQYF	TGTGCCAGCAGTTACGGAGGGGAGCAGTACTTC